This record concerns one T cell receptor (beta chain) sequence. Its matching antigen is unknown. The sample belongs to a study of T cell responses to AZD1222 COVID-19 vaccine. Trimming took 2 bases from V and 7 from J, leaving 11 bases between them. The CDR3 is made up of 13 amino acids. Repertoires were generated with immunoSEQ multiplex PCR, while TCRdb's copy carries only in-frame clones and drops some. The data hold 100,000 to 150,000 clones, with 88% observed a single time. Study-level findings and limits: Two AZD1222 doses significantly raised spike-specific TCR breadth and depth over controls.

The rearrangement joins TRBV12-3 or TRBV12-4 to TRBJ1-2; D remains ambiguous. The sequence was obtained from an adult in good health. The material sequenced was peripheral blood, taken on day 0 of AZD1222 vaccination. CDR3 nucleotides: TGTGCCAGCAGTTTAAAGGCAGGCGGTGGCTACACCTTC. Protein: CASSLKAGGGYTF.